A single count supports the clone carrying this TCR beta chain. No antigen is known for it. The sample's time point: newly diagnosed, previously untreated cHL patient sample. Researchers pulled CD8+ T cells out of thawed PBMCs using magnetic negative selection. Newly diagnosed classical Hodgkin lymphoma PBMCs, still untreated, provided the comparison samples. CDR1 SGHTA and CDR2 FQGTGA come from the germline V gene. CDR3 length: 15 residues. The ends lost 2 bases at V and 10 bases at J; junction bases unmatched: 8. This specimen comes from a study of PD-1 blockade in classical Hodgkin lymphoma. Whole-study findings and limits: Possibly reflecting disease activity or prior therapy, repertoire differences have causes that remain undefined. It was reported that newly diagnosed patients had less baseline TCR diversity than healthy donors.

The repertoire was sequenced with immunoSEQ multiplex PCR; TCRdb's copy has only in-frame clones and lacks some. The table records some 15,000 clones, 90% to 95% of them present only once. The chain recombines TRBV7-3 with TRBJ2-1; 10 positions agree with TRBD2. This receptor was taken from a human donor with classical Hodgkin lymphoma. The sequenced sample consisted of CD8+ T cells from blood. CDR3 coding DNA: TGTGCCAGCAGCTTACGAGGGCTAGCGGGAGAGGAGCAGTTCTTC. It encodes CASSLRGLAGEEQFF.